The source of this TCR beta chain is a study of T cell responses to AZD1222 COVID-19 vaccine. With respect to this clone: The antigen is unknown.

Method: immunoSEQ multiplex PCR; TCRdb's copy keeps in-frame clones and lacks some. The data hold some 110,000 clones, with 85% to 90% observed a single time. Points from the study as a whole: White British people made up most donors, females outnumbered males, and clonal diversity was possibly underestimated. Increased Spike-specific TCR breadth and depth were observed after two AZD1222 doses. Unmutated regions of variants are reportedly targeted by nearly half of spike-specific TCRs.

Pooling of second doses given at about 4 or about 12 weeks was done. The CDR3 runs to 14 residues. The germline gives CDR1 GTSNPN, CDR2 SVGIG (reference sequence). The V gene lost 1 base and the J gene lost 9 bases, with 18 bases spanning the gap. The sequence derives from an adult who received the AZD1222 COVID-19 vaccine. The V and J genes are TRBV30 and TRBJ1-2; D may be TRBD1 (5 bases). The sample consisted of peripheral blood, taken 28 days after the second AZD1222 dose. CDR3 coding DNA: TGTGCCTGGAGTGAAACTCGGGGGTACGAGAGCTACACCTTC. Its protein product is CAWSETRGYESYTF.